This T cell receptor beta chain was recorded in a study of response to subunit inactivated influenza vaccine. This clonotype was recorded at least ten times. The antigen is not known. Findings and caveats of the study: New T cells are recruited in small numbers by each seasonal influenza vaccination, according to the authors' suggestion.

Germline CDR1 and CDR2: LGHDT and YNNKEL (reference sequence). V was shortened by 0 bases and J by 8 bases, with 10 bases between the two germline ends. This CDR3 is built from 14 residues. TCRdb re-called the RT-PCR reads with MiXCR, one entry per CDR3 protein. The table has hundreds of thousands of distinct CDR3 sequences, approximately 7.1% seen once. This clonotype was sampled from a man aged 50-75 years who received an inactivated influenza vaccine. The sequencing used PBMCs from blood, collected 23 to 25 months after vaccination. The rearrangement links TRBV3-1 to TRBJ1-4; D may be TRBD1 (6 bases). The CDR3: CASSQDGGDEKLFF. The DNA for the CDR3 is TGTGCCAGCAGCCAAGATGGGGGCGACGAAAAACTGTTTTTT.